This T cell receptor (beta chain) was recovered during a study of early T cells in non-severe SARS-CoV-2 infection. CDR1 is SNHLY, CDR2 FYNNEI, per germline. The CDR3 runs 15 residues. Germline trimming cut 6 bases from V and 4 bases from J; bases unmatched to any gene: 8. This clonotype was counted ten times or more. Its specificity is unknown. The TCR library protocol was used to attach unique molecular identifiers. These identifiers were attached to individual cDNA molecules. TCRdb reanalysed the 5' RACE reads using MiXCR and keeps one entry per CDR3 protein. The sample holds tens of thousands of distinct CDR3 sequences, more than 6.5% seen once. Study-wide results and caveats: In VDJdb matching, anti-spike CD8 responses were favored while private and CD4 specificities went missing.

The V call is TRBV2, the J call TRBJ2-5; 10 bases are a match to TRBD2. The source material was whole blood. The origin of this receptor is an adult who was a healthcare worker with PCR-confirmed SARS-CoV-2 infection or an uninfected control (not recorded which). CDR3 loop: CASSQEGLARETQYF. The CDR3 bases are TGTGCCAGCAGCCAAGAGGGACTAGCGAGAGAGACCCAGTACTTC.